Below are 28 T cell receptor beta chains sequenced from a single sample in a study of regulatory T cells in long-lasting Graves disease. HTBI primers from iRepertoire and Arm-PCR of CDR3 regions yielded the TCR beta libraries. TCRdb ran MiXCR on the multiplex PCR reads and lists one entry per CDR3 protein. The top ten clones hold approximately 14% of a sample with some 250,000 distinct CDR3 sequences, more than 15% of them seen once. Regarding time point: newly diagnosed GD, antithyroid drugs for less than 3 months. RNA from PBMCs was the source of the TCR library. The sample was also linked to a second study, of T cells in Graves' hyperthyroidism and ophthalmopathy.

Sequencing was performed on peripheral blood mononuclear cells (PBMCs), taken at new diagnosis, from a patient treated with antithyroid drugs. These receptors were obtained from a woman between 25 and 40 years old with Graves disease.

CDR3 loop: CASSTGRGLGEQFF. CDR3 nucleotides: TGTGCCAGCAGCACTGGACGAGGGCTTGGTGAGCAGTTCTTC. The chain recombines TRBV11-2 with TRBJ2-7; possible D gene TRBD2, 5 bases. The DNA end lines up better with TRBJ2-1; the J call may be wrong. The CDR3 runs to 14 residues. Germline loops: CDR1 SGHAT, CDR2 FQNNGV.

The rearrangement uses TRBV6-1 and TRBJ2-1, with D unclear. V gave up 7 bases and J gave up 5 bases, with 12 bases separating them. The V gene's germline CDR1 is MNHNS and CDR2 SASEGT. The CDR3 extends over 13 amino acids. The CDR3 sequence is CASIMSLNNEQFF. The CDR3 DNA sequence: TGTGCCAGCATAATGTCCCTCAACAATGAGCAGTTCTTC.

The rearrangement joins TRBV19 to TRBJ2-2; D could derive from TRBD1 or TRBD2 (6 bases each). CDR1 is LNHDA and CDR2 is SQIVND in the germline V gene (reference sequence). This CDR3 has 15 residues. V shed 4 bases and J shed 4 bases, with 13 bases lying between them. DNA of the CDR3: TGTGCCAGTAGTAGAGTTGGGGGGCTCACCGGGGAGCTGTTTTTT. Protein: CASSRVGGLTGELFF.

Only a few counts were recorded for this clonotype. This may stem from a read error, because a much larger clone lies one nucleotide away. This chain connects TRBV5-1 to TRBJ2-1; D not resolved. The germline CDR1 and CDR2 sequences are SGHRS and YFSETQ. This CDR3 has 14 residues. Trimming stripped 0 bases from V and 10 bases from J, with 14 bases between. CDR3 residues: CASSLGSGYGEQFF. The CDR3, as DNA: TGCGCCAGCAGCTTGGGCAGTGGATATGGGGAGCAGTTCTTC. The whole variable domain, remainder taken from reference TRBV5-1 and TRBJ2-1, is KAGVTQTPRYLIKTRGQQVTLSCSPISGHRSVSWYQQTPGQGLQFLFEYFSETQRNKGNFPGRFSGRQFSNSRSEMNVSTLELGDSALYLCASSLGSGYGEQFFGPGTRLTVL.

Many counts were recorded for this clonotype. The chain couples TRBV11-2 to TRBJ1-1; D perhaps matches TRBD1 (5 bases). Germline CDR1 is SGHAT and CDR2 is FQNNGV. V was cut by 1 base and J by 10 bases, with 13 bases left in between. The CDR3 length is 13 residues. This CDR3 reads CASSLGREDGAFF. In DNA, the CDR3 is TGTGCCAGCAGCTTAGGCAGGGAAGACGGAGCTTTCTTT.

This clonotype occurred many times. This chain joins TRBV10-1 and TRBJ1-1, with D hard to call. Germline V gene data show CDR1 as WNHNN and CDR2 as SYGVQD (reference sequence). This CDR3 contains 13 residues. Trimming removed 3 bases from V and 4 bases from J, with 9 bases in between. The CDR3 DNA follows: TGCGCCAGCAGTGATCGGGAGTCCACTGAAGCTTTCTTT. This sequence encodes CASSDRESTEAFF.

Ten or more counts support this clonotype. J is TRBJ2-2 and V is TRBV12-3 or TRBV12-4, with 7 bases that match TRBD1. V lost 6 bases, J lost 13 bases, and 17 bases stayed unmatched. This CDR3 is built from 15 residues. The CDR3 sequence: CASSRQGTPGRPLFF. The CDR3 coding sequence is TGTGCCAGCAGCCGACAGGGCACACCGGGGAGACCGCTGTTTTTT.

In its sample, this clonotype was seen many times. CDR3 sequence reads: CASSRRGGANQETQYF. CDR3 nucleotides: TGTGCCAGCAGCCGTCGTGGAGGGGCTAACCAAGAGACCCAGTACTTC. The V gene is TRBV3-1, the J gene TRBJ2-5; tentative D call: TRBD2 (6 bases). The CDR3 spans 16 residues. The germline V gene has CDR1 LGHDT and CDR2 YNNKEL (reference sequence). The V end lost 4 bases, the J end lost 0 bases, and 15 bases lay between the germline ends.

This clonotype showed up many times. The rearrangement joins TRBV12-5 to TRBJ2-5; D possibly matches TRBD1 or TRBD2 (5 bases each). CDR1 and CDR2 from the germline V gene are LGHNT and FRNRAP. The CDR3 loop spans 16 amino acids. V was cut by 1 base and J by 4 bases, with 16 bases left in between. The CDR3 coding sequence is TGTGCTAGTGGTTTGGGCTCCACCGGGACCCGAGAGACCCAGTACTTC. This sequence encodes CASGLGSTGTRETQYF.

This clonotype was observed a few times. The chain employs TRBV4-1 and TRBJ2-2; D is ambiguous. Trimming removed 4 bases from V and 4 bases from J, with 13 bases in between. The germline gives CDR1 MGHRA, CDR2 YSYEKL. This CDR3 spans 15 amino acids. The CDR3 DNA follows: TGCGCCAGCAGCCTCCCAGCGCGGAGCACCGGGGAGCTGTTTTTT. It yields the protein CASSLPARSTGELFF.

This chain connects TRBV9 to TRBJ2-3, with a possible D match to TRBD1 (6 bases). V was trimmed by 3 bases and J by 3 bases, leaving 20 bases between them. The CDR3 has 17 amino acids. CDR1 and CDR2 from the germline V gene are SGDLS and YYNGEE. The CDR3 DNA reads TGTGCCAGCAGCGGCAGTCTAAGGGGGAGTCAGACAGATACGCAGTATTTT. The encoded protein is CASSGSLRGSQTDTQYF.

The sample holds many counts of this clonotype. The CDR3 sequence: CSARNRAGLGTDTQYF. The CDR3 DNA reads as TGCAGTGCTAGGAATCGGGCGGGCCTGGGCACAGATACGCAGTATTTT. The chain carries TRBV20-1 and TRBJ2-3; D perhaps matches TRBD2 (5 bases). The V gene lost 3 bases and the J gene lost 1 base, with 17 bases spanning the gap. This CDR3 is built from 16 residues. Germline V gene lookup returns CDR1 DFQATT and CDR2 SNEGSKA (reference sequence).

This clonotype was detected ten times or more. The chain carries TRBV6-1 and TRBJ2-3, with 10 bases fitting TRBD2. Trimming removed 6 bases from V and 5 bases from J; junction bases left unmatched: 14. The V gene's germline CDR1 is MNHNS and CDR2 SASEGT. This CDR3 contains 17 residues. DNA for the CDR3: TGTGCCAGCAGCTCACCCTCTAGCGGGGGTAAGGGAGATACGCAGTATTTT. This codes for CASSSPSSGGKGDTQYF.

J is TRBJ2-7 and V is TRBV2; the match to TRBD2 covers 7 bases. CDR3 length: 14 residues. V trimming: 10 bases; J trimming: 0 bases; junction bases outside the gene matches: 9. In germline, CDR1 is SNHLY, CDR2 FYNNEI. As DNA, the CDR3 is TGTGCCACCCAAGAAGGGGACTACTCCTACGAGCAGTACTTC. Translating it yields CATQEGDYSYEQYF.

This clonotype occurred many times. V and J are TRBV6-1 and TRBJ2-7, with D perhaps TRBD1 or TRBD2 (5 bases each). Trimming took off 2 bases at V and 6 bases at J, with 17 bases between the two ends. Germline-derived CDR1 and CDR2 are MNHNS and SASEGT. The CDR3 spans 15 residues. DNA of the CDR3: TGTGCCAGCAGTGAATTGGGGACCTCCAAGCCCGAGCAGTACTTC. It is translated as CASSELGTSKPEQYF.

There are many counts of this clonotype. The genes are TRBV7-2 and TRBJ1-1, with D possibly TRBD1 on 6 matching bases. Trimming took 2 bases from V and 9 from J, leaving 13 bases between them. CDR1 and CDR2 from the germline V gene are SGHTA and FQGNSA. The CDR3 loop spans 13 amino acids. CDR3 region: CASSLQRQEKAFF. The CDR3 region has the DNA TGTGCCAGCAGCTTACAAAGACAGGAGAAAGCTTTCTTT.

The sample holds many counts of this clonotype. The gene calls are TRBV5-1 and TRBJ2-3; TRBD2 agrees at 9 bases. J gave up 6 bases and V 7 bases, and 9 bases lay outside the gene matches. The CDR3 covers 14 residues. Germline V lookup: CDR1 SGHRS, CDR2 YFSETQ. The CDR3 here is CASWTSAVGDTQYF. In DNA form, the CDR3 reads TGCGCCAGCTGGACTAGCGCTGTGGGGGATACGCAGTATTTT.

With respect to this clonotype: It is likely a read error, because the conserved phenylalanine at the end of the CDR3 is missing. The V and J genes are TRBV5-1 and TRBJ1-1; weak D call: TRBD1 (5 bases). Trimming removed 4 bases from V and 4 bases from J, with 14 bases in between. This CDR3 is built from 14 residues. Germline-derived CDR1 and CDR2 are SGHRS and YFSETQ. For the CDR3, the DNA is TGCGCCAGCAGCCCACAATTAGGGGCCACTGAAGCTTTCTCT. This gives the protein CASSPQLGATEAFS.

The chain employs TRBV20-1 and TRBJ1-1; D gene ambiguous. The V gene lost 6 bases and the J gene lost 3 bases, with 20 bases spanning the gap. CDR1 DFQATT and CDR2 SNEGSKA come from the germline V gene (reference sequence). The CDR3 is 15 amino acids. CDR3 amino acids: CSARPVGSGDTEAFF. In DNA, the CDR3 is TGCAGTGCCCGACCGGTGGGAAGCGGGGACACTGAAGCTTTCTTT.

Of note for this clonotype: This probably arose from a read error, given a far larger clone one base away. This sequence joins TRBV6-4 and TRBJ1-4; TRBD1 might be the D (5 bases). The CDR3 loop spans 15 amino acids. V lost 3 bases and J 5 bases, leaving 13 bases between the germline ends. Germline assignment: CDR1 MRHNA and CDR2 SNTAGT. CDR3: CASSEAAGANEKLFF. DNA of the CDR3: TGTGCCAGCAGTGAAGCGGCTGGGGCGAATGAAAAACTGTTTTTT.

This clonotype was seen at least ten times. The V call is TRBV20-1, the J call TRBJ2-1, with TRBD1 as a possible D gene (6 bases). Trimming pared 1 base from V and 7 bases from J, leaving 23 bases between. The germline CDR1 and CDR2 sequences are DFQATT and SNEGSKA (reference sequence). The CDR3 runs to 17 residues. As DNA, the CDR3 is TGCAGTGCTAGAGTACAAACAGGGAAGCTTGGGGTGAATGAGCAGTTCTTC. This sequence encodes CSARVQTGKLGVNEQFF.

This clonotype was counted ten times or more. The chain has TRBV2 and TRBJ2-2, with D perhaps given as TRBD1 or TRBD2 (6 bases each). The CDR3 runs to 13 residues. Germline CDR1 reads SNHLY; CDR2 reads FYNNEI. V lost 9 bases and J lost 2, with 10 bases in between. CDR3: CARGGFNTGELFF. CDR3 nucleotide sequence: TGTGCCAGGGGGGGCTTTAACACCGGGGAGCTGTTTTTT.

Many counts were recorded for this clonotype. CDR3 region: CASEKGVSGNTIYF. CDR3 in DNA: TGTGCCAGCGAGAAGGGGGTTTCTGGAAACACCATATATTTT. The chain uses TRBV6-2 or TRBV6-3 and TRBJ1-3, with TRBD1 as a possible D gene (6 bases). This CDR3 contains 14 residues. CDR1 and CDR2 (germline): MNHEY, SVGEGT. With 8 bases removed from V and 1 base from J, the gap between germline ends came to 12 bases.

The V gene is TRBV5-1, the J gene TRBJ2-3; 7 bases agree with TRBD2. The V segment lost 0 bases and the J segment 3 bases; nucleotides outside the gene matches: 4. The germline V gene encodes CDR1 SGHRS and CDR2 YFSETQ. This CDR3 comprises 15 residues. CDR3 bases: TGCGCCAGCAGCTTGGGGCGGGGGTCTACAGATACGCAGTATTTT. Translated: CASSLGRGSTDTQYF.

This clonotype was counted ten times or more. The DNA of the CDR3 is TGTGCCATCACGGGTGGGAGTAACTATGGCTACACCTTC. Translated: CAITGGSNYGYTF. This chain joins TRBV10-3 and TRBJ1-2; no clear D. CDR3 length: 13 amino acids. Germline CDR1 reads ENHRY; CDR2 reads SYGVKD. V was cut by 7 bases and J by 1 base, with 10 bases left in between.

This clonotype was seen many times. The J gene is TRBJ2-7, the V gene TRBV20-1; TRBD1 is a possible D gene (5 bases). V lost 0 bases and J lost 10, with 19 bases in between. The CDR3 covers 14 residues. CDR1 is DFQATT and CDR2 is SNEGSKA in the germline V gene (reference sequence). CDR3 sequence (DNA): TGCAGTGCTAGAGATCATGCAAGGGGTGTAGACCAGTACTTC. Protein: CSARDHARGVDQYF.

At least ten counts were recorded for this clonotype. The J gene is TRBJ2-5, the V gene TRBV20-1; TRBD2 matches 11 bases. There are 15 residues in the CDR3. V shed 3 bases and J 3 bases; nucleotides not matched to a gene: 6. Germline assignment: CDR1 DFQATT and CDR2 SNEGSKA (reference sequence). The CDR3 reads CSASPGLAVKETQYF. In DNA, the CDR3 is TGCAGTGCTAGTCCGGGACTAGCGGTCAAAGAGACCCAGTACTTC.

The rearrangement uses TRBV4-2 and TRBJ1-1; 9 nucleotides match TRBD1. CDR3 length equals 15 residues. The V gene end was trimmed by 7 bases and the J gene end by 5 bases; junction bases not matched to a gene: 11. Looked up from germline, CDR1 is LGHNA and CDR2 is YNFKEQ. The CDR3 DNA follows: TGTGCCAGCAACAACCCCACGGGGACAGGGACTGAAGCTTTCTTT. It encodes CASNNPTGTGTEAFF.